The clone carrying this TCR beta chain was seen more than once but under ten times. What it binds is not known. PCR was performed a second time for about 6 to 12 cycles using a sample-barcoded 5' primer and a J-beta primer mix. A template-switch adaptor with 12 random nucleotides tagged each cDNA molecule. TCRdb re-called the 5' RACE reads through MiXCR, storing one row per CDR3 protein. The sample holds hundreds of thousands of distinct CDR3 sequences, more than 20% seen once. This sample is part of a study of blood T cells in healthy people across ages. Germline V gives CDR1 MNHNY, CDR2 SVGAGI (reference sequence). The CDR3 spans 13 residues. General study points: The lack of PBMC sorting stopped any conclusive naive versus antigen-experienced comparison. While age rose, TCR beta diversity per million T cells dropped in a roughly linear way.

The source material was blood. The genes are TRBV6-6 and TRBJ2-5; TRBD2 is a possible D gene (6 bases). The DNA end favors TRBJ2-1, so the J call may be wrong. The origin of this receptor is a man between 70 and 80 years old in good health. The CDR3 protein is CASSYSRENEQFF. In DNA form, the CDR3 reads TGTGCCAGCAGTTACTCCCGGGAGAATGAGCAGTTCTTC.